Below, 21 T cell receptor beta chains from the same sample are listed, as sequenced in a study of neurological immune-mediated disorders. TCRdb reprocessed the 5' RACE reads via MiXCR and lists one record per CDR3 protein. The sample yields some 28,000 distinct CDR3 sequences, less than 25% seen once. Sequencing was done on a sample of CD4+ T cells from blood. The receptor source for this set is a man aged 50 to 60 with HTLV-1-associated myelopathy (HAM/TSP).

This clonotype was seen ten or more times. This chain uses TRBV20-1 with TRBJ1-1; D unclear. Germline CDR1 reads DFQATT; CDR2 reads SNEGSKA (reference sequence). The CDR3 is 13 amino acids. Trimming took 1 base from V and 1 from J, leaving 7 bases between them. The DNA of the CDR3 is TGCAGTGCTAGAGGGGTGGCGAACACTGAAGCTTTCTTT. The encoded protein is CSARGVANTEAFF.

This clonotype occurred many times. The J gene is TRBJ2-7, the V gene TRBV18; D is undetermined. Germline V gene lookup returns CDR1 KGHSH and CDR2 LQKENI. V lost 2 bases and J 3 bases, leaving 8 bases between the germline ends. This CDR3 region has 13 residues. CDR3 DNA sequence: TGTGCCAGCTCACCATCAAGGAACTACGAGCAGTACTTC. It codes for CASSPSRNYEQYF.

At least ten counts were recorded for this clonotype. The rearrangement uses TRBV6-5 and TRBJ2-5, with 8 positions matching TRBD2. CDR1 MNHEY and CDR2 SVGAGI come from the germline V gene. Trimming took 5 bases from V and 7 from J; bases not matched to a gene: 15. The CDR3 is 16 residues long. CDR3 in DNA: TGTGCCAGCAGTCCTGATTTCCGGACTAGCACGGGGACCCAGTACTTC. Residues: CASSPDFRTSTGTQYF.

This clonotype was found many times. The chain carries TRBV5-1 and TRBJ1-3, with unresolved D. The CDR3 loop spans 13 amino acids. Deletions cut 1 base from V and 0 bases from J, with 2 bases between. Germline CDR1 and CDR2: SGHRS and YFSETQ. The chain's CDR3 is CASSLSSGNTIYF. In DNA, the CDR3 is TGCGCCAGCAGCTTGAGCTCTGGAAACACCATATATTTT.

The CDR3 nucleotides read TGTGCCAGCAGCTTGTCGGGATATAGGGATAACAATGAGCAGTTCTTC. Translating gives CASSLSGYRDNNEQFF. The J gene is TRBJ2-7, the V gene TRBV5-6, with D possibly matching TRBD2 (5 bases). The J call is uncertain, as TRBJ2-1 better fits the DNA end. Germline values: CDR1 SGHDT, CDR2 YYEEEE. This CDR3 is built from 16 residues.

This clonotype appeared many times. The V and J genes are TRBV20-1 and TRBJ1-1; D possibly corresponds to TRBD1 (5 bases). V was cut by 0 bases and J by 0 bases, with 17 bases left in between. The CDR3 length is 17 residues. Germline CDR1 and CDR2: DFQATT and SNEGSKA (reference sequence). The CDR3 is CSARDSGPGNMNTEAFF. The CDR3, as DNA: TGCAGTGCTAGAGATTCGGGGCCAGGCAACATGAACACTGAAGCTTTCTTT.

CDR3 DNA: TGCGCCAGCAGCTTGGACGGACAGGGGGCAGGAGAGCAGTACTTC. This codes for CASSLDGQGAGEQYF. The J gene is TRBJ2-7, the V gene TRBV5-1; 11 positions match TRBD1. Trimming at V came to 0 bases and at J to 7 bases, leaving 6 bases not matched to a gene. Germline V gene lookup returns CDR1 SGHRS and CDR2 YFSETQ. This CDR3 is built from 15 residues.

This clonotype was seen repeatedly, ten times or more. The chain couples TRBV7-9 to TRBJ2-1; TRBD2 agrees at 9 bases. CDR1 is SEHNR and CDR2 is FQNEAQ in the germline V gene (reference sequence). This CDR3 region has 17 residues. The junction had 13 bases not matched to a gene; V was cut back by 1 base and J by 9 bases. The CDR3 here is CASSLVGLASFSGEQFF. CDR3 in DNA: TGTGCCAGCAGCTTAGTCGGACTAGCGTCCTTCAGTGGTGAGCAGTTCTTC.

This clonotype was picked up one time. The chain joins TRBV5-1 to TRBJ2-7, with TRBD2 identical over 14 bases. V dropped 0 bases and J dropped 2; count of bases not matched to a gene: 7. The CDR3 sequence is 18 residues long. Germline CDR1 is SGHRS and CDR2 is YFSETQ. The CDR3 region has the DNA TGCGCCAGCAGCTTGGAAGGGACTAGCGGGGGACTTACCTACGAGCAGTACTTC. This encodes CASSLEGTSGGLTYEQYF.

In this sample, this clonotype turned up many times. The CDR3 nucleotides are TGCAGCGTTCTCGACGGAAACCAAGAGACCCAGTACTTC. It specifies CSVLDGNQETQYF. The V gene is TRBV29-1, the J gene TRBJ2-5, with D unclear. Germline V lookup: CDR1 SQVTM, CDR2 ANQGSEA. This CDR3 is 13 amino acids long. With 5 bases removed from V and 0 bases from J, the gap between germline ends came to 10 bases.

This CDR3 reads CASSQDGRDNSPLHF. In DNA, the CDR3 is TGTGCCAGCAGCCAAGATGGCAGGGACAATTCACCCCTCCACTTT. V gene TRBV14 combines with J gene TRBJ1-6, with D tentatively TRBD1 (5 bases). The CDR3 runs 15 residues. CDR1 SGHDN and CDR2 FVKESK come from the germline V gene. V gave up 0 bases and J gave up 7 bases, with 10 bases separating them.

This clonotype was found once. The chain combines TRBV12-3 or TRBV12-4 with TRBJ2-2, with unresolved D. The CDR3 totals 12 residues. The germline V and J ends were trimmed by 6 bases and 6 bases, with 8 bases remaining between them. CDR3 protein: CASSYPSGELFF. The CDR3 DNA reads TGTGCCAGCAGCTACCCGTCCGGGGAGCTGTTTTTT.

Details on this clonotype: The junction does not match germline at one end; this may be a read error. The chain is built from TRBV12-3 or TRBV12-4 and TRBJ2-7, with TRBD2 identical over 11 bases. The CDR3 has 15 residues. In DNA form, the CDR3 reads TGTGCCAGCAGATTAGGGGCTAGCGGGAGGAGTGAGCAGTACTTC. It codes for CASRLGASGRSEQYF.

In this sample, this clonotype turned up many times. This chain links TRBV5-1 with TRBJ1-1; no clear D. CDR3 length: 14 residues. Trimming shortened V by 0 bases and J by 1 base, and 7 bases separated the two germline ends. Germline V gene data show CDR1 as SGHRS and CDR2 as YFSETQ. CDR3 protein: CASSLGGTNTEAFF. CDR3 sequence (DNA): TGCGCCAGCAGCTTGGGGGGAACGAACACTGAAGCTTTCTTT.

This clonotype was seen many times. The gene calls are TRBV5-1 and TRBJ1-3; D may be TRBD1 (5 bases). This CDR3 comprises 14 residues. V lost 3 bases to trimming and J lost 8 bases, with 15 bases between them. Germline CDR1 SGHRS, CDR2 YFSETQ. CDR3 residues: CASSWMGQDDTIYF. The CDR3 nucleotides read TGCGCCAGCAGCTGGATGGGGCAGGATGACACCATATATTTT.

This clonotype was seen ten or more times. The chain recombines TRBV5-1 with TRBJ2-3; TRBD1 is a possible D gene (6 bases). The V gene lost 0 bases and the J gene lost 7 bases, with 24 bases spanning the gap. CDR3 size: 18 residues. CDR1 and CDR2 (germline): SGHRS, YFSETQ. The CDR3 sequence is CASSLATGSPLFPHTQYF. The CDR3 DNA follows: TGCGCCAGCAGCTTGGCCACAGGGAGCCCCCTCTTCCCTCATACGCAGTATTTT.

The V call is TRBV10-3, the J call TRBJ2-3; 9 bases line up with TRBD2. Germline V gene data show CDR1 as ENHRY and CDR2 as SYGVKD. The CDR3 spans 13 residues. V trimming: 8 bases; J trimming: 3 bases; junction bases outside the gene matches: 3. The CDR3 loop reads CAIASGGTDTQYF. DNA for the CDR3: TGTGCCATCGCCAGCGGGGGGACAGATACGCAGTATTTT.

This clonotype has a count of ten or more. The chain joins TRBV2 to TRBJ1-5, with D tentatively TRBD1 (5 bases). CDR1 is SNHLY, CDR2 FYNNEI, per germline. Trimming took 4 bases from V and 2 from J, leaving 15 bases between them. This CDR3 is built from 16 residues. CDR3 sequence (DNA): TGTGCCAGCAGTGTAGGGGCGTCACGGGGCAATCAGCCCCAGCATTTT. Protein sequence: CASSVGASRGNQPQHF.

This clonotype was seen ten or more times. The CDR3: CASSLGTAGDTQYF. DNA for the CDR3: TGCGCCAGCAGCTTGGGGACAGCAGGGGATACGCAGTATTTT. J is TRBJ2-3 and V is TRBV5-1, with a possible D match to TRBD1 (6 bases). The CDR3 contains 14 residues. CDR1 is SGHRS and CDR2 is YFSETQ in the germline V gene. Between the trimmed V and J ends, which lost 0 bases and 6 bases, there was a span of 11 bases.

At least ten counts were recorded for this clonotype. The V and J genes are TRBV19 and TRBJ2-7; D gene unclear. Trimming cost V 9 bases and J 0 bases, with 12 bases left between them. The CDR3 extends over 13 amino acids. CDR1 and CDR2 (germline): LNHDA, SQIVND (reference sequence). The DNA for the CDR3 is TGTGCCAGCTCAACTGCGAGCTCCTACGAGCAGTACTTC. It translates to CASSTASSYEQYF.

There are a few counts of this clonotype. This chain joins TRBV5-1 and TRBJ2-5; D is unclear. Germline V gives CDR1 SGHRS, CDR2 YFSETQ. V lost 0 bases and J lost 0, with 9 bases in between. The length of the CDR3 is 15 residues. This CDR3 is CASSLADVYQETQYF. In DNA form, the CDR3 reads TGCGCCAGCAGCTTGGCCGACGTCTACCAAGAGACCCAGTACTTC.